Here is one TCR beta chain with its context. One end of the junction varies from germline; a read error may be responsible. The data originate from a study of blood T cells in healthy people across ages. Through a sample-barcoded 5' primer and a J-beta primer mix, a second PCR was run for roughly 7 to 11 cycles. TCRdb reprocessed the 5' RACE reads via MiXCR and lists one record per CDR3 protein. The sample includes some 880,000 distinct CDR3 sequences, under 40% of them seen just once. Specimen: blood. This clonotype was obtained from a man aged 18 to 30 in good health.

The CDR3 loop reads CASSFRRGSSQPQHF. In DNA form, the CDR3 reads TGTGCCAGCAGTTTCCGGAGGGGTAGCAGTCAGCCCCAGCATTTT. The rearrangement uses TRBV27 and TRBJ1-5; weak D call: TRBD1 (5 bases). The CDR3 consists of 15 residues. The germline CDR1 and CDR2 sequences are MNHEY and SMNVEV (reference sequence).